This entry concerns a single TCR beta chain. This sample was taken from a study of T cells in Graves' hyperthyroidism and ophthalmopathy. CDR3 length: 13 residues. Germline V lookup: CDR1 MDHEN, CDR2 SYDVKM. Trimming stripped 6 bases from V and 4 bases from J, with 12 bases between. What was amplified from RNA transcripts were TCR beta CDR3 regions. In the first-round RT-PCR of the TCR CDR3, the HTBI primer set was used. TCRdb reanalysed the multiplex PCR reads using MiXCR and keeps one entry per CDR3 protein. The repertoire holds a few hundred thousand distinct CDR3 sequences, with about 15% as singletons.

This clonotype was obtained from a woman in her thirties with Graves' hyperthyroidism. The chain combines TRBV28 with TRBJ1-2; D is undetermined. Material for sequencing was blood. The chain's CDR3 is CASSPTRIYGYTF. The CDR3 region has the DNA TGTGCCAGCAGCCCTACTCGAATCTATGGCTACACCTTC.